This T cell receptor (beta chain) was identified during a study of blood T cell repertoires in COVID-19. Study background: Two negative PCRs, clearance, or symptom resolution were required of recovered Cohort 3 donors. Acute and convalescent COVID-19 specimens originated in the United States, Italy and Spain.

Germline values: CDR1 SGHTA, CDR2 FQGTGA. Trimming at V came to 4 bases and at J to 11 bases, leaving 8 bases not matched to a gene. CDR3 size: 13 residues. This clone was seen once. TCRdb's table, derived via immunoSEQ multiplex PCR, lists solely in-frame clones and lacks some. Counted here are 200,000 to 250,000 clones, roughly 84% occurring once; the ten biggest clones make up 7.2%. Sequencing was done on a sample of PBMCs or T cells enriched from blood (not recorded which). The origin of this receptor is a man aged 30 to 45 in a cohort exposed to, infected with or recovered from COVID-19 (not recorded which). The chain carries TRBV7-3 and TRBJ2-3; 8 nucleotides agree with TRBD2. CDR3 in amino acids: CASSSTGAGGQYF. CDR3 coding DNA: TGTGCCAGCAGCTCCACGGGCGCGGGGGGGCAGTATTTT.